This TCR beta chain was sequenced during a study of blood T cell repertoires in COVID-19. Whole-study context: Collection of acute and convalescent COVID-19 samples took place in the United States, Italy and Spain. Sample material is recorded as cDNA or gDNA derived from T cells, B-cell-depleted T cells, or PBMCs.

Germline CDR1 and CDR2: DFQATT and SNEGSKA (reference sequence). This CDR3 is built from 15 residues. The V segment lost 3 bases and the J segment 4 bases; nucleotides outside the gene matches: 9. Authors' analysis steps: Amplification with reference gene primers provided the estimates of nucleated cell counts. This table comes from immunoSEQ multiplex PCR, and its TCRdb copy is limited to in-frame clones, with some not included. The DNA was the basis for D and trimming; V, J and clone size are from that table. The sample consists of 100,000 or so clones, just under 80% of them appearing once. The specimen was peripheral blood. This chain uses TRBV20-1 with TRBJ2-5; 9 bases align to TRBD2. This receptor was taken from a man in his sixties or seventies with active or convalescent COVID-19. CDR3 nucleotide sequence: TGCAGTGCTAGTCGGGGTAGCGGGGGCCCAGAGACCCAGTACTTC. This sequence encodes CSASRGSGGPETQYF.